This TCR beta chain was sequenced during a study of T cells in localized non-small cell lung cancer. Study results and caveats: A higher density of T cells in blood coincided with extended overall survival. Detection in adjacent lung was observed for a median around 55 of the top 100 tumor clones. Uninvolved adjacent lung, not tumor, had the highest T cell clonality.

In germline, CDR1 is SGHNT, CDR2 YENEEA. The CDR3 is 13 amino acids. V shed 8 bases and J shed 4 bases, with 11 bases lying between them. About this clone itself: Its antigen is still unknown.

Only in-frame clones appear in the TCRdb table, and some are missing; sequencing was by immunoSEQ multiplex PCR. Here the sample spans tens of thousands of clones, roughly 86% being singletons. The source is a female donor of 60 years or more with stage I lung adenocarcinoma. V usage is TRBV11-3 and J usage is TRBJ2-2; weak D call: TRBD1 (6 bases). Specimen: peripheral blood, collected before any cancer treatment. CDR3 residues: CASSGQFTGELFF. CDR3 nucleotides: TGTGCCAGCTCAGGACAGTTCACCGGGGAGCTGTTTTTT.